This passage covers 9 T cell receptor beta chains from one sample sequenced in a study of blood T cell repertoires in COVID-19. Assay: immunoSEQ multiplex PCR; the TCRdb copy retains only in-frame clones and omits some. The sample consists of 60,000 to 85,000 clones, 70% to 90% of them appearing once. The material sequenced was peripheral blood. The receptors derive from an elderly woman with active or convalescent COVID-19.

The genes are TRBV29-1 and TRBJ2-3, with TRBD2 matching 7 bases. The CDR3 totals 13 residues. V was clipped by 4 bases and J by 8 bases; unmatched bases: 9. Germline V gene sequence: CDR1 SQVTM, CDR2 ANQGSEA. The CDR3 spells CSVVGEGQGTQYF. CDR3 in DNA: TGCAGCGTTGTGGGGGAGGGCCAAGGTACGCAGTATTTT.

This chain joins TRBV3-1 (or the pseudogene TRBV3-2) and TRBJ2-2; 10 nucleotides align to TRBD2. The CDR3 length is 18 residues. The ends lost 4 bases at V and 4 bases at J; junction bases unmatched: 12. The germline V gene has CDR1 LGHDT and CDR2 YNNKEL (reference sequence). CDR3 in amino acids: CASSPVTGLASGTGELFF. Here the CDR3 DNA reads TGTGCCAGCAGCCCTGTAACGGGACTAGCGAGTGGCACCGGGGAGCTGTTTTTT.

The chain recombines TRBV7-8 with TRBJ1-1, with a weak D call TRBD1 (6 bases). CDR3 length equals 15 residues. CDR1 is SGHVS, CDR2 FQNEAQ, per germline. Trimming removed 8 bases from V and 0 bases from J, with 16 bases in between. CDR3 bases: TGTGCCAGCGCCCCCGGGGGGGGGCTGAACACTGAAGCTTTCTTT. Its translation: CASAPGGGLNTEAFF. Looking up the rest from reference TRBV7-8 and TRBJ1-1 gives the full variable domain: GAGVSQSPRYKVAKRGQDVALRCDPISGHVSLFWYQQALGQGPEFLTYFQNEAQLDKSGLPSDRFFAERPEGSVSTLKIQRTQQEDSAVYLCASAPGGGLNTEAFFGQGTRLTVV.

This chain links TRBV5-1 with TRBJ2-5; possibly TRBD2 for D (6 bases). The ends were cut back, 0 bases at V and 2 bases at J, with 14 bases in the middle. This CDR3 contains 16 residues. The germline V gene encodes CDR1 SGHRS and CDR2 YFSETQ. CDR3 in DNA: TGCGCCAGCAGCTTGGGGGACCGGGAGTATCAAGAGACCCAGTACTTC. Amino acids: CASSLGDREYQETQYF.

The J gene is TRBJ2-1, the V gene TRBV7-2; D not certain. The ends were cut back, 1 base at V and 12 bases at J, with 10 bases in the middle. The CDR3 runs to 12 residues. Germline V lookup: CDR1 SGHTA, CDR2 FQGNSA. CDR3 nucleotides: TGTGCCAGCAGCTTAGTGGCCGGCGGGCAGTTCTTC. This translates into CASSLVAGGQFF.

This clone was seen only a few times. This chain joins TRBV12-3 or TRBV12-4 and TRBJ2-7; TRBD1 is a possible D gene (6 bases). The CDR3 loop spans 12 amino acids. Trimming took off 5 bases at V and 3 bases at J, with 8 bases between the two ends. CDR3 sequence: CASSQQGYEQYF. DNA for the CDR3: TGTGCCAGCAGTCAACAGGGCTACGAGCAGTACTTC.

The chain uses TRBV30 and TRBJ1-3; D remains ambiguous. This CDR3 has 13 residues. V was trimmed by 0 bases and J by 2 bases, leaving 5 bases between them. Germline CDR1 is GTSNPN and CDR2 is SVGIG (reference sequence). The CDR3 DNA follows: TGTGCCTGGAGTGTATCTGCTGGAAACACCATATATTTT. This codes for CAWSVSAGNTIYF.

V gene TRBV28 combines with J gene TRBJ1-2; 9 bases agree with TRBD1. This CDR3 is 16 amino acids long. V was pared by 2 bases and J by 6 bases, with 10 bases of the junction left unmatched. Germline values: CDR1 MDHEN, CDR2 SYDVKM. CDR3 sequence reads: CASSLSQLGQGNGYTF. As DNA, the CDR3 is TGTGCCAGCAGTTTAAGTCAGTTGGGACAGGGAAATGGCTACACCTTC.

The chain joins TRBV3-1 (or the pseudogene TRBV3-2) to TRBJ2-7, with a weak D call TRBD1 (5 bases). This CDR3 region has 13 residues. V lost 4 bases and J 7 bases, leaving 14 bases between the germline ends. Germline assignment: CDR1 LGHDT and CDR2 YNNKEL (reference sequence). The CDR3 loop reads CASSPLGQGEQYF. The CDR3 region has the DNA TGTGCCAGCAGCCCCCTCGGACAAGGAGAGCAGTACTTC.